This T cell receptor beta chain is drawn from a study of blood T cell repertoires in COVID-19. Study information: The samples span acute and convalescent COVID-19 from the United States, Italy and Spain.

The germline V and J ends were trimmed by 6 bases and 4 bases, with 14 bases remaining between them. The V gene's germline CDR1 is MDHEN and CDR2 SYDVKM. CDR3 length: 14 amino acids. The authors' processing: Estimation of nucleated cell counts was performed using reference gene primer amplification. Using immunoSEQ multiplex PCR, the repertoire was profiled, and TCRdb retains in-frame clones only, with some absent. V and J calls and clone size are given by that table; D and trimming were obtained from the DNA. This sample has under 7,000 clones, with less than 85% found just once. The chain is built from TRBV28 and TRBJ2-3; D may be TRBD2 (7 bases). Sequences were obtained from peripheral blood. The TCR sequence derives from a human donor in a cohort sampled during active COVID-19. The CDR3 here is CASREGGGADTQYF. The CDR3 nucleotides are TGTGCCAGCAGGGAGGGCGGGGGCGCAGATACGCAGTATTTT.